This entry lists 18 T cell receptor beta chains sequenced from one sample in a study of OX40 agonist ivuxolimab in advanced cancers. Produced via immunoSEQ multiplex PCR; TCRdb's table is partial and in-frame only. This table holds 55,000 to 65,000 clones, 80% to 90% found once. Sequencing was performed on CD4+ or CD8+ T cells sorted from blood, taken in a trial of the OX40 agonist ivuxolimab. The receptors stem from an adult with an advanced solid tumor such as melanoma, head and neck, liver or kidney cancer.

This sequence joins TRBV28 and TRBJ1-5; weak D call: TRBD1 (5 bases). Looked up from germline, CDR1 is MDHEN and CDR2 is SYDVKM. V lost 6 bases to trimming and J lost 4 bases, with 22 bases between them. The CDR3 totals 17 residues. The CDR3 here is CASRRDLGRRGNQPQHF. The CDR3 DNA reads as TGTGCCAGCAGACGGGACTTGGGCAGGCGAGGGAATCAGCCCCAGCATTTT.

The chain links TRBV9 to TRBJ2-2; tentative D call: TRBD2 (5 bases). The CDR3 has 19 residues. Germline CDR1 SGDLS, CDR2 YYNGEE. Trimming shortened V by 2 bases and J by 1 base, and 21 bases separated the two germline ends. CDR3 nucleotide sequence: TGTGCCAGCAGCGTGGGGTTGCTGGAGGCAGTGAGGAACACCGGGGAGCTGTTTTTT. Translation gives CASSVGLLEAVRNTGELFF.

The chain uses TRBV7-7 and TRBJ2-3; either TRBD1 or TRBD2 may supply D (5 bases each). Germline V gene data show CDR1 as SSHAT and CDR2 as FNYEAQ (reference sequence). The CDR3 has 14 residues. V was pared by 3 bases and J by 3 bases, with 10 bases between. The CDR3 region is CASSFRGVTDTQYF. The CDR3 nucleotides are TGTGCCAGCAGCTTCCGAGGGGTTACAGATACGCAGTATTTT.

The chain couples TRBV7-6 to TRBJ2-1, with unresolved D. V lost 2 bases and J lost 5, with 4 bases in between. The CDR3 is 12 residues long. The germline CDR1 and CDR2 sequences are SGHVS and FNYEAQ. The DNA of the CDR3 is TGTGCCAGCAGCTTACAGCACAATGAGCAGTTCTTC. Translation gives CASSLQHNEQFF.

The V and J genes are TRBV2 and TRBJ2-2, with a weak D call TRBD2 (6 bases). CDR1 is SNHLY and CDR2 is FYNNEI in the germline V gene. V was cut by 6 bases and J by 8 bases, with 13 bases left in between. The CDR3 loop spans 13 amino acids. The CDR3 protein is CASRRDSQGELFF. DNA of the CDR3: TGTGCCAGCAGACGGGACTCCCAGGGGGAGCTGTTTTTT.

This clone came up once. This chain links TRBV10-3 with TRBJ1-1; a weak D match, TRBD1 (6 bases). Trimming stripped 2 bases from V and 1 base from J, with 8 bases between. Germline assignment: CDR1 ENHRY and CDR2 SYGVKD. The CDR3 is 14 amino acids. Here the CDR3 reads CAISEVGANTEAFF. In DNA, the CDR3 is TGTGCCATCAGTGAGGTGGGGGCGAACACTGAAGCTTTCTTT.

The chain links TRBV13 to TRBJ2-7; 9 nucleotides match TRBD1. Germline CDR1 reads PRHDT; CDR2 reads FYEKMQ (reference sequence). The V segment lost 5 bases and the J segment 3 bases; nucleotides outside the gene matches: 5. This CDR3 is 14 amino acids long. CDR3 in DNA: TGTGCCAGCAGCATGGGACAGGGTAGCTACGAGCAGTACTTC. Protein product: CASSMGQGSYEQYF.

The V and J genes are TRBV5-4 and TRBJ2-1; TRBD2 matches at 7 bases. Germline V lookup: CDR1 SGHNT, CDR2 YYREEE (reference sequence). This CDR3 has 14 amino acids. The V gene end was trimmed by 8 bases and the J gene end by 4 bases; junction bases not matched to a gene: 9. The CDR3 protein is CARLKAGPYNEQFF. CDR3 bases: TGTGCCAGGCTAAAAGCGGGGCCGTACAATGAGCAGTTCTTC.

As DNA, the CDR3 is TGTGCCAGCAGTTTTGGAGGGGGCGGGACCAACGAGCAGTACTTC. This gives the protein CASSFGGGGTNEQYF. The rearrangement links TRBV28 to TRBJ2-7, with D maybe TRBD1 (7 bases). V lost 3 bases, J lost 5 bases, and 17 bases lay in between. CDR3 size: 15 residues. The V gene's germline CDR1 is MDHEN and CDR2 SYDVKM.

The rearrangement uses TRBV6-5 and TRBJ2-3, with D possibly matching TRBD2 (6 bases). The germline V gene encodes CDR1 MNHEY and CDR2 SVGAGI. CDR3 length equals 13 residues. V dropped 0 bases and J dropped 9 bases, with 10 bases sitting between them. The DNA of the CDR3 is TGTGCCAGCAGTTACTCGAGGGGAGGAACGCAGTATTTT. The encoded protein is CASSYSRGGTQYF.

The rearrangement links TRBV10-3 to TRBJ1-2, with 7 bases identical to TRBD1. This CDR3 contains 16 residues. Germline V gives CDR1 ENHRY, CDR2 SYGVKD. V gave up 4 bases and J gave up 1 base; unmatched junction bases: 9. Here the CDR3 reads CAISAKGTDNNYGYTF. The CDR3 nucleotides read TGTGCCATCAGTGCGAAGGGGACAGACAATAACTATGGCTACACCTTC.

This clone was observed once. This chain uses TRBV2 with TRBJ1-4; TRBD1 is a possible D gene (5 bases). This CDR3 has 15 residues. Germline V gene data show CDR1 as SNHLY and CDR2 as FYNNEI. V was pared by 2 bases and J by 6 bases, with 13 bases between. CDR3 in DNA: TGTGCCAGCAGTGAAATAACAGGTCTGGATGAAAAACTGTTTTTT. Residues: CASSEITGLDEKLFF.

The chain has TRBV6-5 and TRBJ2-7; D gene uncertain. Germline-derived CDR1 and CDR2 are MNHEY and SVGAGI. The CDR3 totals 15 residues. Trimming shortened V by 0 bases and J by 4 bases, and 13 bases separated the two germline ends. This CDR3 reads CASSYSAQLHYEQYF. CDR3 in DNA: TGTGCCAGCAGTTACTCGGCGCAGCTCCATTACGAGCAGTACTTC.

This clone was counted a single time. This chain joins TRBV19 and TRBJ1-1, with TRBD1 matching over 10 bases. The V segment lost 3 bases and the J segment 13 bases; nucleotides outside the gene matches: 17. There are 16 residues in the CDR3. Germline CDR1 is LNHDA and CDR2 is SQIVND (reference sequence). The CDR3 nucleotides are TGTGCCAGTAGTATTAGGTTCATCGACAGGGGGCAAGGGAGTTTCTTT. This encodes CASSIRFIDRGQGSFF.

The rearrangement uses TRBV30 and TRBJ1-6; D ambiguous. CDR1 and CDR2 from the germline V gene are GTSNPN and SVGIG (reference sequence). The ends were cut back, 0 bases at V and 0 bases at J, with 6 bases in the middle. There are 15 residues in the CDR3. CDR3 loop: CAWSVGSSYNSPLHF. CDR3 bases: TGTGCCTGGAGTGTAGGTAGCTCCTATAATTCACCCCTCCACTTT.

This rearrangement joins TRBV19 to TRBJ1-5, with no clear D. The CDR3 loop spans 16 amino acids. V shed 3 bases and J shed 7 bases, with 19 bases lying between them. Germline V gene lookup returns CDR1 LNHDA and CDR2 SQIVND (reference sequence). CDR3 in amino acids: CASSILDVVYGQPQHF. CDR3 bases: TGTGCCAGTAGTATTTTGGATGTAGTCTATGGGCAGCCCCAGCATTTT.

V usage is TRBV7-8 and J usage is TRBJ2-7, with 8 bases aligning to TRBD1. Unmatched junction bases numbered 9, after V lost 2 bases and J lost 6 bases. Germline values: CDR1 SGHVS, CDR2 FQNEAQ. The CDR3 has 15 residues. CDR3 nucleotide sequence: TGTGCCAGCAGCTTACCAGGTCAGGGGGCAAGCGAGCAGTACTTC. This gives the protein CASSLPGQGASEQYF.

This clone was observed a single time. This chain uses TRBV19 with TRBJ1-3; tentatively, D is TRBD1 (5 bases). The length of the CDR3 is 13 residues. Germline lookup yields CDR1 LNHDA and CDR2 SQIVND (reference sequence). V gave up 6 bases and J gave up 4 bases, with 10 bases separating them. DNA for the CDR3: TGTGCCAGTAGCCGGGACTCAGGAAACACCATATATTTT. Encoded protein: CASSRDSGNTIYF.